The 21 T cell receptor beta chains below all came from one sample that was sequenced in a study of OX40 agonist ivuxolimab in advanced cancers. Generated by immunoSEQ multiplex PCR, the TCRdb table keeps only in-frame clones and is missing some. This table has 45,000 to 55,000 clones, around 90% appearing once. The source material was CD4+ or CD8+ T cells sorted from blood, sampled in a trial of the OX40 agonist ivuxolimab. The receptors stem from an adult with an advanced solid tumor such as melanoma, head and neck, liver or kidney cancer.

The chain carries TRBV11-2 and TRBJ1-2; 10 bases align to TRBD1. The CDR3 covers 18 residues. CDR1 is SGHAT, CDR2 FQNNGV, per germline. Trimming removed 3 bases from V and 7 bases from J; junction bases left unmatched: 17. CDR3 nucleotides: TGTGCCAGCAGCTTGCGGGGGGGGACAGGGGTCGTAGAGTCTGGCTACACCTTC. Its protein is CASSLRGGTGVVESGYTF.

In nucleotides, the CDR3 is TGTGCCAGCAGCTTGGTAGTCTCCTCCGGAAACACCATATATTTT. This gives the protein CASSLVVSSGNTIYF. The chain recombines TRBV5-6 with TRBJ1-3; the D is unclear. Germline assignment: CDR1 SGHDT and CDR2 YYEEEE. The CDR3 totals 15 residues. Trimming cost V 0 bases and J 4 bases, with 11 bases left between them.

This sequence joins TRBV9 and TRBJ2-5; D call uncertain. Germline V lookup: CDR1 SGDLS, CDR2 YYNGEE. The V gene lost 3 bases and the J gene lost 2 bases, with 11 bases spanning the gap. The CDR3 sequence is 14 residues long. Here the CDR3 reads CASSADQRQETQYF. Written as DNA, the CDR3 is TGTGCCAGCAGCGCCGACCAGAGACAAGAGACCCAGTACTTC.

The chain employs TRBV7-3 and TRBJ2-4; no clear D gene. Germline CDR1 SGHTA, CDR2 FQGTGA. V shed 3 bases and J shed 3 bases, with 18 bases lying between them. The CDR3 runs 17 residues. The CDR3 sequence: CASSFLPAIAVKNIQYF. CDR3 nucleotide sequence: TGTGCCAGCAGCTTTCTTCCGGCGATAGCCGTCAAAAACATTCAGTACTTC.

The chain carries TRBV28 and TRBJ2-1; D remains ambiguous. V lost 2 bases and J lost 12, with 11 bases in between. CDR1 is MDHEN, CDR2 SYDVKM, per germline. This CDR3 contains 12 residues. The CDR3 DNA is TGTGCCAGCAGTTTAAAGTCGTCGAGGCAGTTCTTC. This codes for CASSLKSSRQFF.

CDR3 sequence: CASSMTGRQLTEAFF. CDR3 in DNA: TGCGCCAGCAGCATGACGGGACGGCAGCTCACTGAAGCTTTCTTT. The chain couples TRBV5-1 to TRBJ1-1; maybe TRBD1 (5 bases). The CDR3 runs to 15 residues. Germline V gene sequence: CDR1 SGHRS, CDR2 YFSETQ. Trimming cost V 4 bases and J 4 bases, with 17 bases left between them.

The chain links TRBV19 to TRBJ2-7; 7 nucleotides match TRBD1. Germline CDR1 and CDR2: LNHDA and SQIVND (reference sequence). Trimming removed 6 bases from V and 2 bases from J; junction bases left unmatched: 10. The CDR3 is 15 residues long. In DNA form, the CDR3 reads TGTGCCAGTAGGGGACAGTACAGAGGACCCTACGAGCAGTACTTC. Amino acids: CASRGQYRGPYEQYF. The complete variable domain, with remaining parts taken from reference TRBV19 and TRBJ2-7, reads DGGITQSPKYLFRKEGQNVTLSCEQNLNHDAMYWYRQDPGQGLRLIYYSQIVNDFQKGDIAEGYSVSREKKESFPLTVTSAQKNPTAFYLCASRGQYRGPYEQYFGPGTRLTVT.

CDR3 DNA sequence: TGTGCCAGCAGCACCCCTCAGAGGAAACTGTTTTTT. Amino acid sequence: CASSTPQRKLFF. This sequence joins TRBV11-3 and TRBJ1-4; D remains unclear. This CDR3 is built from 12 residues. Looked up from germline, CDR1 is SGHNT and CDR2 is YENEEA. V shed 5 bases and J shed 11 bases, with 12 bases lying between them. The entire variable domain, with the rest obtained from reference TRBV11-3 and TRBJ1-4, is as follows: EAGVVQSPRYKIIEKKQPVAFWCNPISGHNTLYWYLQNLGQGPELLIRYENEEAVDDSQLPKDRFSAERLKGVDSTLKIQPAELGDSAVYLCASSTPQRKLFFGSGTQLSVL.

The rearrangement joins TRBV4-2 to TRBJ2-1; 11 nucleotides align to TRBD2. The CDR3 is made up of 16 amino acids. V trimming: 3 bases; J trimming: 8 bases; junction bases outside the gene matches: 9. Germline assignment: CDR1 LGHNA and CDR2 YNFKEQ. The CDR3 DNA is TGTGCCAGCAGCCAGTCCACTAGCGGGAGATTCTATGAGCAGTTCTTC. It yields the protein CASSQSTSGRFYEQFF.

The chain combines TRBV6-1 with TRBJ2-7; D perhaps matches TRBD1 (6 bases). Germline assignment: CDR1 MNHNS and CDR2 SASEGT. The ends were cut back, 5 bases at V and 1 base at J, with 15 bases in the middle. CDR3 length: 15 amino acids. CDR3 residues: CASSQTRDISYEQYF. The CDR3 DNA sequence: TGTGCCAGCAGTCAGACCCGGGACATATCCTACGAGCAGTACTTC.

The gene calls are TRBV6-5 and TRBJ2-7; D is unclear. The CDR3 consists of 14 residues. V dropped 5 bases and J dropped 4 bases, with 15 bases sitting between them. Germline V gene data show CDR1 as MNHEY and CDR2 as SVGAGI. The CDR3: CASSPYFGGYEQYF. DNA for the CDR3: TGTGCCAGCAGTCCGTATTTTGGTGGGTACGAGCAGTACTTC.

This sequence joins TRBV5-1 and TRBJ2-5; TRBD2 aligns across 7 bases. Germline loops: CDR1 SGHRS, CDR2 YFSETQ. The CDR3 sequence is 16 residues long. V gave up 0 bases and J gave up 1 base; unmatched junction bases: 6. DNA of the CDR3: TGCGCCAGCAGCTTGGTGGGCGGGGGACTCCAAGAGACCCAGTACTTC. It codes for CASSLVGGGLQETQYF.

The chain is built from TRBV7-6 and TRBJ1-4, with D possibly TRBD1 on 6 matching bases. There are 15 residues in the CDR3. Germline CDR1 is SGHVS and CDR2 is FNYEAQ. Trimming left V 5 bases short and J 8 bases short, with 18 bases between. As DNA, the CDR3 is TGTGCCAGCAGCCCCGGGGGCGTTAAAGGCGAAAAACTGTTTTTT. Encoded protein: CASSPGGVKGEKLFF.

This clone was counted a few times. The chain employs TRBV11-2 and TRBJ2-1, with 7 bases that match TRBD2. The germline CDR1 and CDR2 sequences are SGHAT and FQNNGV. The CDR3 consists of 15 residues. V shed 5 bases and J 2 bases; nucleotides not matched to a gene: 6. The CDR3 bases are TGTGCCAGCAGCCTCCTTCTAGCGGCCTACAATGAGCAGTTCTTC. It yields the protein CASSLLLAAYNEQFF.

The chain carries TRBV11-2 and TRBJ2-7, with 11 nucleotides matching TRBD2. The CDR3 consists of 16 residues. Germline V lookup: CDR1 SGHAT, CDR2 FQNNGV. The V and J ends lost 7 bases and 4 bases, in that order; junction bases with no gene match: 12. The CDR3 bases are TGTGCCAGCACCAACGGGCTAGCGGGAGGAGTTTACGAGCAGTACTTC. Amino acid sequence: CASTNGLAGGVYEQYF. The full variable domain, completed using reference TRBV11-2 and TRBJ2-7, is EAGVAQSPRYKIIEKRQSVAFWCNPISGHATLYWYQQILGQGPKLLIQFQNNGVVDDSQLPKDRFSAERLKGVDSTLKIQPAKLEDSAVYLCASTNGLAGGVYEQYFGPGTRLTVT.

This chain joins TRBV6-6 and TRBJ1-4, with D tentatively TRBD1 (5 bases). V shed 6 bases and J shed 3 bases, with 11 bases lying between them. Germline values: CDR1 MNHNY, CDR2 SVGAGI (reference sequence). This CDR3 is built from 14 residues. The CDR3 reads CASSQVGPNEKLFF. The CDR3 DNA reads TGTGCCAGCAGCCAAGTGGGACCTAATGAAAAACTGTTTTTT.

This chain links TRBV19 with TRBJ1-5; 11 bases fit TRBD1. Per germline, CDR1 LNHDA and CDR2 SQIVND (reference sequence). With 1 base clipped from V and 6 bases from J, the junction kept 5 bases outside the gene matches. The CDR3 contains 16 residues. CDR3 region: CASSIARTGGGQPQHF. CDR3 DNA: TGTGCCAGTAGTATAGCAAGGACAGGGGGCGGTCAGCCCCAGCATTTT.

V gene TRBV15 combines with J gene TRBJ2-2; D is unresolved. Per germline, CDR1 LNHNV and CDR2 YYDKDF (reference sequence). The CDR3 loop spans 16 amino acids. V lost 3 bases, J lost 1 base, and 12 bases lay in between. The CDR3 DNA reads TGTGCCACCAGCAGTGCAGGACCTCGGAACACCGGGGAGCTGTTTTTT. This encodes CATSSAGPRNTGELFF.

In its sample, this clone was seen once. DNA for the CDR3: TGCAGCGTTCAAGGACAGGGGGAGCTGTTTTTT. It translates to CSVQGQGELFF. The chain couples TRBV29-1 to TRBJ2-2, with a tentative D call TRBD1 (6 bases). Germline values: CDR1 SQVTM, CDR2 ANQGSEA. This CDR3 has 11 residues. V was clipped by 5 bases and J by 8 bases, with 9 bases between them.

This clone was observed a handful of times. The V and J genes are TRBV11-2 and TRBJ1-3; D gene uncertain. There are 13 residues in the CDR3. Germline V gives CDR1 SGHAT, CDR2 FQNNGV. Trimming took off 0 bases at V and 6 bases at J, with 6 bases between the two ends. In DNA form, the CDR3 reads TGTGCCAGCAGCTTAGATTCTCTAAACACCATATATTTT. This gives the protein CASSLDSLNTIYF.

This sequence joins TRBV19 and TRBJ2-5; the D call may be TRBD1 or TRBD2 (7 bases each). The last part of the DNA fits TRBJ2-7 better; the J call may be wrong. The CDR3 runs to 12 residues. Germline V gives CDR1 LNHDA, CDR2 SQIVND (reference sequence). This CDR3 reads CATQGEGYEQYF. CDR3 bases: TGTGCCACTCAGGGGGAGGGTTACGAGCAGTACTTC.